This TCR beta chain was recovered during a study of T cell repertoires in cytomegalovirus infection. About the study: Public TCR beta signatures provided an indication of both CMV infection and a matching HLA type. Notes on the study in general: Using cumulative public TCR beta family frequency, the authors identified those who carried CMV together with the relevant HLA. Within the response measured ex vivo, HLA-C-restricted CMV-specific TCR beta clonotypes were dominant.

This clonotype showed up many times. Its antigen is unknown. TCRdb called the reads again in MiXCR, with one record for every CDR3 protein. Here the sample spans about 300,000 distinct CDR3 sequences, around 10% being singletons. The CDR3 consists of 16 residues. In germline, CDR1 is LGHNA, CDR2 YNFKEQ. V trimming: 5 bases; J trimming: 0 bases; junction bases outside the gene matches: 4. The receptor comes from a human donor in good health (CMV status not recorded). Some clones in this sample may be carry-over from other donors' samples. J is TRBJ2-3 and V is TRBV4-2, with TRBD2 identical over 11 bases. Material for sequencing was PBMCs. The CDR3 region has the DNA TGTGCCAGCAGCTCCCGGACTAGCGGGAGCACAGATACGCAGTATTTT. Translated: CASSSRTSGSTDTQYF.